Listed here is a single T cell receptor (beta chain). The sample originates from a study of blood T cell repertoires in COVID-19. As for the study in general: From the United States, Italy and Spain came samples of acute and convalescent COVID-19. In each case, the material was cDNA or gDNA derived from T cells, B-cell-depleted T cells, or PBMCs.

In the original workflow: For nucleated cells, counts were estimated from reference gene primer amplification. The repertoire was sequenced with immunoSEQ multiplex PCR; TCRdb's copy has only in-frame clones and lacks some. V, J and clone size reflect that table, while D and trimming were determined from the DNA. The data show roughly 150,000 clones, with just under 80% seen just once and approximately 13% held by the top ten. The source material was peripheral blood. The sequence derives from a woman of 80 years or more with acute or convalescent COVID-19.

CDR3 sequence reads: CASSSYLQGGYEQYF. In DNA, the CDR3 is TGTGCCAGCAGCTCCTACTTACAGGGTGGGTACGAGCAGTACTTC. The V call is TRBV7-2, the J call TRBJ2-7, with a tentative D call TRBD1 (6 bases). This CDR3 comprises 15 residues. Trimming removed 4 bases from V and 4 bases from J, with 17 bases in between. In germline, CDR1 is SGHTA, CDR2 FQGNSA.